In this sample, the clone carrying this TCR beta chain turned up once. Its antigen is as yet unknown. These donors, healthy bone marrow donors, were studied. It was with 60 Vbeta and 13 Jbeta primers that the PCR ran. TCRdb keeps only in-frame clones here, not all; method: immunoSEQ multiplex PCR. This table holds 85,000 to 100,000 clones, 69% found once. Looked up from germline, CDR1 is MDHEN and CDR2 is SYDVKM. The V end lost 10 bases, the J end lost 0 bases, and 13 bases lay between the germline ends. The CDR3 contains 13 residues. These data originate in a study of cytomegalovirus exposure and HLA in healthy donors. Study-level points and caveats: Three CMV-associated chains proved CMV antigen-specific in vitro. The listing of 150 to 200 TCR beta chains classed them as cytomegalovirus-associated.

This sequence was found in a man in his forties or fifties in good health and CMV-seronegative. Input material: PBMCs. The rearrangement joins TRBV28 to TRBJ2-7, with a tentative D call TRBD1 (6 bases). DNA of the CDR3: TGTGCCACCAAGGGACATACCTCCTACGAGCAGTACTTC. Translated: CATKGHTSYEQYF.